One and the same sample provided the 32 T cell receptor beta chains below, sequenced in a study of cytomegalovirus exposure and HLA in healthy donors. This PCR relied on a set of 60 Vbeta primers and 13 Jbeta primers. The assay was immunoSEQ multiplex PCR, and TCRdb's table has in-frame clones only and misses some. The sample contains about 45,000 clones, around 53% of which appear only once. Sequences were obtained from PBMCs. These TCRs come from a man in his sixties in good health and CMV-seronegative.

The genes are TRBV6-6 and TRBJ1-2; no clear D. Germline V lookup: CDR1 MNHNY, CDR2 SVGAGI (reference sequence). The V end was cut by 3 bases, the J end by 8 bases, with 10 bases between. CDR3 size: 12 residues. The CDR3 region is CASSYVHLGYTF. DNA for the CDR3: TGTGCCAGCAGTTATGTACACCTCGGCTACACCTTC.

The V and J genes are TRBV13 and TRBJ2-7, with a weak D call TRBD2 (6 bases). Germline CDR1 is PRHDT and CDR2 is FYEKMQ (reference sequence). The CDR3 contains 15 residues. Trimming took 5 bases from V and 3 from J, leaving 17 bases between them. The CDR3 DNA reads as TGTGCCAGCAGCCCCCTCCAGGGTAGCGGCTACGAGCAGTACTTC. Translated, it gives CASSPLQGSGYEQYF.

This chain uses TRBV4-3 with TRBJ1-5, with 11 bases aligning to TRBD1. The CDR3 sequence is 15 residues long. Germline loops: CDR1 LGHNA, CDR2 YSLEER. J gave up 5 bases and V 4 bases, and 4 bases lay outside the gene matches. CDR3 in amino acids: CASSRGTGGDQPQHF. The DNA for the CDR3 is TGCGCCAGCAGCCGGGGGACAGGGGGGGATCAGCCCCAGCATTTT.

This clone was seen a handful of times. This chain links TRBV27 with TRBJ2-7, with 7 bases aligning to TRBD1. CDR1 is MNHEY, CDR2 SMNVEV, per germline (reference sequence). This CDR3 spans 13 amino acids. After removal of 0 bases from V and 5 bases from J, the junction contained 1 base not matched to a gene. DNA of the CDR3: TGTGCCAGCAGTTTATCAGGGGGCGACGAGCAGTACTTC. Protein product: CASSLSGGDEQYF.

This clone appeared a single time. The chain has TRBV4-1 and TRBJ2-7; TRBD2 aligns across 9 bases. Germline V gives CDR1 MGHRA, CDR2 YSYEKL. This CDR3 is built from 15 residues. V lost 1 base to trimming and J lost 4 bases; unmatched junction nucleotides: 5. In nucleotides, the CDR3 is TGCGCCAGCAGCCAAGGACTAGCGGTCGTTTACGAGCAGTACTTC. Translated: CASSQGLAVVYEQYF.

V and J are TRBV11-2 and TRBJ2-7, with D perhaps matching TRBD1 (5 bases). Looked up from germline, CDR1 is SGHAT and CDR2 is FQNNGV. CDR3 size: 13 residues. Trimming took off 6 bases at V and 5 bases at J, with 14 bases between the two ends. The CDR3 sequence is CASRKSGSHEQYF. Written as DNA, the CDR3 is TGTGCCAGCAGAAAATCAGGGTCCCACGAGCAGTACTTC.

The V and J genes are TRBV4-3 and TRBJ2-3, with 11 bases lining up with TRBD2. This CDR3 comprises 16 residues. J was trimmed by 4 bases and V by 0 bases; bases with no gene match: 3. CDR1 and CDR2 (germline): LGHNA, YSLEER. In nucleotides, the CDR3 is TGCGCCAGCAGCCAAGATACTAGCGGGGGACCAGATACGCAGTATTTT. As protein: CASSQDTSGGPDTQYF.

The chain carries TRBV30 and TRBJ1-5; unclear D gene. The CDR3 contains 15 residues. V lost 0 bases and J 0 bases, leaving 9 bases between the germline ends. Germline CDR1 and CDR2: GTSNPN and SVGIG (reference sequence). As DNA, the CDR3 is TGTGCCTGGAGTGTAGATAGCTATAGCAATCAGCCCCAGCATTTT. Its protein product is CAWSVDSYSNQPQHF.

The chain has TRBV10-2 and TRBJ2-5; 8 positions agree with TRBD2. This CDR3 is built from 12 residues. Germline-derived CDR1 and CDR2 are WSHSY and SAAADI. V was pared by 2 bases and J by 7 bases, with 0 bases of the junction left unmatched. CDR3 DNA sequence: TGCGCCAGCAGTGAGACTAGCGGGACCCAGTACTTC. Encoded protein: CASSETSGTQYF.

The sample holds a few counts of this clone. This sequence joins TRBV7-3 and TRBJ1-2; TRBD1 agrees at 8 bases. V was pared by 5 bases and J by 4 bases, with 15 bases of the junction left unmatched. Per the germline V gene, CDR1 is SGHTA and CDR2 is FQGTGA. The CDR3 consists of 17 residues. As DNA, the CDR3 is TGTGCCAGCAGCCCGAGCTCGGACAGGGTCAACTCCTATGGCTACACCTTC. Residues: CASSPSSDRVNSYGYTF. The full variable domain, with the rest looked up from reference TRBV7-3 and TRBJ1-2, is GAGVSQTPSNKVTEKGKYVELRCDPISGHTALYWYRQSLGQGPEFLIYFQGTGAADDSGLPNDRFFAVRPEGSVSTLKIQRTERGDSAVYLCASSPSSDRVNSYGYTFGSGTRLTVV.

The chain has TRBV7-2 and TRBJ1-5; D gene ambiguous. There are 13 residues in the CDR3. The germline V and J ends were trimmed by 3 bases and 6 bases, with 9 bases remaining between them. Germline V gene lookup returns CDR1 SGHTA and CDR2 FQGNSA. CDR3 amino acids: CASSLVGSQPQHF. CDR3 coding DNA: TGTGCCAGCAGCTTGGTGGGGAGTCAGCCCCAGCATTTT.

This chain connects TRBV5-1 to TRBJ2-1; 10 bases match TRBD2. CDR3 length equals 15 residues. V was pared by 0 bases and J by 3 bases, with 0 bases of the junction left unmatched. The germline CDR1 and CDR2 sequences are SGHRS and YFSETQ. The DNA for the CDR3 is TGCGCCAGCAGCTTGGGACTAGCGGGCTACAATGAGCAGTTCTTC. Amino acid sequence: CASSLGLAGYNEQFF.

In this sample, this clone turned up a few times. This chain connects TRBV9 to TRBJ2-1, with 12 bases fitting TRBD2. With V trimmed by 7 bases and J by 7 bases, 6 bases remained unmatched. The CDR3 consists of 14 residues. Germline V CDR1 and CDR2: SGDLS, YYNGEE. The CDR3 protein is CASAGLAGRNEQFF. The CDR3 DNA is TGTGCCAGCGCGGGACTAGCGGGTAGGAATGAGCAGTTCTTC.

V and J are TRBV6-5 and TRBJ2-3; 8 nucleotides align to TRBD1. V shed 4 bases, J shed 0 bases, and the junction held 3 bases outside the gene matches. CDR1 is MNHEY, CDR2 SVGAGI, per germline. The CDR3 consists of 15 residues. This CDR3 is CASSFYRGSTDTQYF. Written as DNA, the CDR3 is TGTGCCAGCAGTTTTTACAGGGGGAGCACAGATACGCAGTATTTT.

The genes are TRBV5-4 and TRBJ2-5; D is uncertain. The germline gives CDR1 SGHNT, CDR2 YYREEE (reference sequence). V gave up 5 bases and J gave up 3 bases, with 17 bases separating them. This CDR3 spans 15 amino acids. In nucleotides, the CDR3 is TGTGCCAGCAGTTCCAGATTGTACACCAAAGAGACCCAGTACTTC. It encodes CASSSRLYTKETQYF.

The chain recombines TRBV2 with TRBJ2-7; TRBD2 aligns across 16 bases. J gave up 1 base and V 6 bases, and 12 bases lay outside the gene matches. Germline lookup yields CDR1 SNHLY and CDR2 FYNNEI. The CDR3 has 19 residues. This CDR3 is CASRGTGTSGRASSYEQYF. The DNA of the CDR3 is TGTGCCAGCAGGGGAACCGGGACTAGCGGGAGGGCAAGTTCCTACGAGCAGTACTTC.

In its sample, this clone was seen a few times. The chain couples TRBV28 to TRBJ1-2; 8 nucleotides match TRBD1. The CDR3 totals 12 residues. The junction had 6 bases not matched to a gene; V was cut back by 9 bases and J by 6 bases. Per germline, CDR1 MDHEN and CDR2 SYDVKM. Here the CDR3 DNA reads TGTGCCAGTTTTACAGGGGGAAATGGCTACACCTTC. Its translation: CASFTGGNGYTF.

This clone was picked up a small number of times. CDR3 sequence reads: CASSFTGTYEQYF. DNA for the CDR3: TGTGCCAGCAGTTTTACAGGAACCTACGAGCAGTACTTC. The V call is TRBV5-4, the J call TRBJ2-7; weak D call: TRBD1 (5 bases). V dropped 5 bases and J dropped 2 bases, with 11 bases sitting between them. This CDR3 comprises 13 residues. From germline, CDR1 is SGHNT and CDR2 YYREEE (reference sequence).

The V and J genes are TRBV30 and TRBJ1-5, with TRBD1 identical over 10 bases. This CDR3 comprises 17 residues. The V and J ends lost 1 base and 0 bases, in that order; junction bases with no gene match: 6. The V gene's germline CDR1 is GTSNPN and CDR2 SVGIG (reference sequence). The CDR3 region has the DNA TGTGCCTGGAGTGGACAGGGGGCGGTTTATAGCAATCAGCCCCAGCATTTT. Translation: CAWSGQGAVYSNQPQHF.

V usage is TRBV6-1 and J usage is TRBJ1-1; D is uncertain. The germline V gene has CDR1 MNHNS and CDR2 SASEGT. The CDR3 sequence is 11 residues long. The V end was cut by 6 bases, the J end by 7 bases, with 9 bases between. CDR3 region: CASRRAVEAFF. The CDR3 bases are TGTGCCAGCAGGAGGGCCGTTGAAGCTTTCTTT.

This clone has only a few counts. One end of the junction varies from germline; a read error may be responsible. The CDR3 bases are TGTGCCAGCAGCTTAGAACGTTTTGTGGACATGACAATTTTC. Its protein product is CASSLERFVDMTIF. The gene calls are TRBV7-8 and TRBJ2-7; maybe TRBD1 (5 bases). CDR3 length: 14 residues. CDR1 is SGHVS and CDR2 is FQNEAQ in the germline V gene.

The chain recombines TRBV4-1 with TRBJ1-3, with D unclear. Germline assignment: CDR1 MGHRA and CDR2 YSYEKL. V was trimmed by 1 base and J by 0 bases, leaving 10 bases between them. The CDR3 spans 16 residues. The CDR3 coding sequence is TGCGCCAGCAGCCAAGCTGGACTGGCCTCTGGAAACACCATATATTTT. Residues: CASSQAGLASGNTIYF.

The table lists this clone with a count of one. The rearrangement uses TRBV4-1 and TRBJ2-7; possible D gene TRBD2, 6 bases. Trimming removed 5 bases from V and 1 base from J, with 18 bases in between. This CDR3 region has 16 residues. CDR1 MGHRA and CDR2 YSYEKL come from the germline V gene. The CDR3 DNA reads as TGCGCCAGCAGCGCCCAGACAGTGGCGGGGTCCTACGAGCAGTACTTC. As protein: CASSAQTVAGSYEQYF.

This clone was picked up a small number of times. The rearrangement uses TRBV7-8 and TRBJ2-7; D might be TRBD1 (6 bases). Germline V gives CDR1 SGHVS, CDR2 FQNEAQ. The germline V and J ends were trimmed by 4 bases and 4 bases, with 11 bases remaining between them. The CDR3 runs to 13 residues. This CDR3 is CASSSRTAYEQYF. CDR3 nucleotides: TGTGCCAGCAGCTCCCGGACAGCATACGAGCAGTACTTC.

This chain connects TRBV2 to TRBJ1-1; maybe TRBD1 (5 bases). CDR1 is SNHLY and CDR2 is FYNNEI in the germline V gene. Trimming removed 5 bases from V and 2 bases from J, with 9 bases in between. The CDR3 has 13 amino acids. As DNA, the CDR3 is TGTGCCAGCAGTAATACAGGTAACACTGAAGCTTTCTTT. As protein: CASSNTGNTEAFF.

This clone came up a few times. This rearrangement joins TRBV6-6 to TRBJ2-7, with 8 bases lining up with TRBD2. Germline loops: CDR1 MNHNY, CDR2 SVGAGI (reference sequence). V was clipped by 6 bases and J by 3 bases; unmatched bases: 7. This CDR3 has 14 amino acids. The CDR3 DNA reads TGTGCCAGCAGCCGTACTAGCGGCGTCTACGAGCAGTACTTC. Translating gives CASSRTSGVYEQYF.

This chain uses TRBV10-3 with TRBJ2-7; the match to TRBD2 covers 11 bases. The trim removed 6 bases at V and 3 bases at J, leaving 10 bases unmatched. The germline V gene has CDR1 ENHRY and CDR2 SYGVKD. The CDR3 is 16 amino acids. CDR3 DNA: TGTGCCATCAGGGGGACTAGCGGCAGGAGGGGCTACGAGCAGTACTTC. Translation gives CAIRGTSGRRGYEQYF.

The chain is built from TRBV30 and TRBJ2-4, with 11 bases lining up with TRBD1. With V trimmed by 1 base and J by 6 bases, 2 bases remained unmatched. From germline, CDR1 is GTSNPN and CDR2 SVGIG (reference sequence). The CDR3 loop spans 14 amino acids. This CDR3 reads CAWSGTGGRNIQYF. In nucleotides, the CDR3 is TGTGCCTGGAGTGGGACAGGGGGCAGAAACATTCAGTACTTC.

This clone was found a few times. The rearrangement joins TRBV29-1 to TRBJ2-5; D may be TRBD2 (5 bases). Between the trimmed V and J ends, which lost 1 base and 5 bases, there was a span of 5 bases. CDR1 and CDR2 from the germline V gene are SQVTM and ANQGSEA. The CDR3 loop spans 11 amino acids. The CDR3 here is CSVEVAETQYF. CDR3 nucleotides: TGCAGCGTTGAAGTAGCGGAGACCCAGTACTTC.

This clone has only a few counts. This sample also contains other DNA sequences that code for the same CDR3. The rearrangement joins TRBV6-5 to TRBJ1-4, with a tentative D call TRBD1 (5 bases). Germline V gene data show CDR1 as MNHEY and CDR2 as SVGAGI. Trimming shortened V by 6 bases and J by 8 bases, and 19 bases separated the two germline ends. The CDR3 is 15 residues long. In DNA, the CDR3 is TGTGCCAGCAGCCCGAACCGGGACTACAGGGAAAAACTGTTTTTT. Translation: CASSPNRDYREKLFF.

The rearrangement joins TRBV30 to TRBJ1-1; D is perhaps TRBD1 (5 bases). The length of the CDR3 is 13 residues. Per germline, CDR1 GTSNPN and CDR2 SVGIG (reference sequence). V shed 0 bases and J shed 5 bases, with 10 bases lying between them. CDR3 DNA sequence: TGTGCCTGGAGTGTAAAGGGGAGGACTGAAGCTTTCTTT. This translates into CAWSVKGRTEAFF. Full variable domain (remainder filled in from reference TRBV30 and TRBJ1-1): SQTIHQWPATLVQPVGSPLSLECTVEGTSNPNLYWYRQAAGRGLQLLFYSVGIGQISSEVPQNLSASRPQDRQFILSSKKLLLSDSGFYLCAWSVKGRTEAFFGQGTRLTVV.

In this sample, this clone turned up a few times. The chain has TRBV6-1 and TRBJ1-2; D gene ambiguous. Germline V gene data show CDR1 as MNHNS and CDR2 as SASEGT. Deletions cut 0 bases from V and 8 bases from J, with 16 bases between. The CDR3 is 15 residues long. The DNA for the CDR3 is TGTGCCAGCAGTGAAGCCCCCGGCGGGCTTAGGGGCTACACCTTC. This codes for CASSEAPGGLRGYTF.